This T cell receptor beta chain comes out of a study of cytomegalovirus exposure and HLA in healthy donors. Whole-study results and caveats: Sequencing depth across donors, presence/absence analyses assumed, was roughly uniform.

V lost 0 bases to trimming and J lost 5 bases, with 10 bases between them. The CDR3 is made up of 14 amino acids. The germline CDR1 and CDR2 sequences are SGHVS and FNYEAQ. The study ran its PCR with 60 Vbeta and 13 Jbeta primers. Produced via immunoSEQ multiplex PCR; TCRdb's table is partial and in-frame only. The table records 150,000 to 200,000 clones, about 71% of them present only once. A word on this clone: What it binds is not known.

The sequence derives from a man over 45 in good health and CMV-seronegative. Sequenced input: PBMCs. The rearrangement uses TRBV7-6 and TRBJ2-5, with a tentative D call TRBD2 (6 bases). The CDR3 sequence: CASSLAVGGETQYF. CDR3 sequence (DNA): TGTGCCAGCAGCTTAGCGGTTGGAGGGGAGACCCAGTACTTC. Variable domain in full (rest from reference TRBV7-6 and TRBJ2-5): GAGVSQSPRYKVTKRGQDVALRCDPISGHVSLYWYRQALGQGPEFLTYFNYEAQQDKSGLPNDRFSAERPEGSISTLTIQRTEQRDSAMYRCASSLAVGGETQYFGPGTRLLVL.